This T cell receptor (beta chain) stems from a study of blood T cell repertoires in COVID-19. In the study overall: In each case, the material was cDNA or gDNA derived from T cells, B-cell-depleted T cells, or PBMCs.

V was pared by 5 bases and J by 3 bases, with 10 bases between. CDR1 is SGHNT, CDR2 YENEEA, per germline. The CDR3 extends over 13 amino acids. The method was immunoSEQ multiplex PCR; TCRdb's version includes in-frame clones alone and lacks a portion of them. The table includes 110,000 to 150,000 clones, nearly 85% detected once. The chain employs TRBV11-3 and TRBJ1-1; D gene unclear. The sequenced sample was peripheral blood. The sequence was obtained from a human donor in a cohort sampled during active COVID-19. The CDR3 loop is CASSHLPDTEAFF. CDR3 DNA: TGTGCCAGCAGCCACCTCCCAGACACTGAAGCTTTCTTT.